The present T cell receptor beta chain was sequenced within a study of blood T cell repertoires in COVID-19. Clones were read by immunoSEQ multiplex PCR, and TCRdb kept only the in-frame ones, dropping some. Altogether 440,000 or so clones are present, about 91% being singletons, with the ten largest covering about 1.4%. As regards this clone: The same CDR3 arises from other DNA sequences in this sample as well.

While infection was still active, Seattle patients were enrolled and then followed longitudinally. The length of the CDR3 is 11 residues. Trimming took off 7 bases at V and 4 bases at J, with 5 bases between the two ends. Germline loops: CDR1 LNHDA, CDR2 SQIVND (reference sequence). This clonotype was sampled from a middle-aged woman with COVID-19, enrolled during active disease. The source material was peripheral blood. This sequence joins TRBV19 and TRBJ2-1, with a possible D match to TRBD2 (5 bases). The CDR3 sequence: CASTGYNEQFF. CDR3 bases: TGTGCCAGTACGGGGTACAATGAGCAGTTCTTC. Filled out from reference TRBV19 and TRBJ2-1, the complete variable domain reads DGGITQSPKYLFRKEGQNVTLSCEQNLNHDAMYWYRQDPGQGLRLIYYSQIVNDFQKGDIAEGYSVSREKKESFPLTVTSAQKNPTAFYLCASTGYNEQFFGPGTRLTVL.